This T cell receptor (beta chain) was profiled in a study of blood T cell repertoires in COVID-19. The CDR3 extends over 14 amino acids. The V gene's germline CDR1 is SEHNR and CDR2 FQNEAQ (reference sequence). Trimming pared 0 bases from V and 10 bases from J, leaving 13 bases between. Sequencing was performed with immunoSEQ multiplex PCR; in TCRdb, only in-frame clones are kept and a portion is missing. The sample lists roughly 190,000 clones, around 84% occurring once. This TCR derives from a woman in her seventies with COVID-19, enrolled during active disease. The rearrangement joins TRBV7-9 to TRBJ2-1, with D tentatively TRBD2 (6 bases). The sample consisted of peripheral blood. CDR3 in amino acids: CASSLASGVWEQFF. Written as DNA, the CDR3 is TGTGCCAGCAGCTTAGCATCGGGGGTTTGGGAGCAGTTCTTC.